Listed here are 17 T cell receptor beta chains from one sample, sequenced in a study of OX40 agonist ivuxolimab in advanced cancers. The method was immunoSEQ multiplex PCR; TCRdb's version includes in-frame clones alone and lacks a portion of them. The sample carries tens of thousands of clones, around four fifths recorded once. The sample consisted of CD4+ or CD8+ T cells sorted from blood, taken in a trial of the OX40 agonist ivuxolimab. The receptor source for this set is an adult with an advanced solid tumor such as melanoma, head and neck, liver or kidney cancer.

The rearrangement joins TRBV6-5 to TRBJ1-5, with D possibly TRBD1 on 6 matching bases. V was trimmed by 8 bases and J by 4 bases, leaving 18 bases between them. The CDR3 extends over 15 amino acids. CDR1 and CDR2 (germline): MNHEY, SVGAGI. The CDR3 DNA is TGTGCCAGCGCTACGAAGACAGGTCCTAATCAGCCCCAGCATTTT. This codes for CASATKTGPNQPQHF.

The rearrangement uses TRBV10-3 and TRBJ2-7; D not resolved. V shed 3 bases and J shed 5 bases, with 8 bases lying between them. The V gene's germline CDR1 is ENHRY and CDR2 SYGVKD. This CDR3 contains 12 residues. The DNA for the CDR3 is TGTGCCATCAGTGACGGCGCCCACGAGCAGTACTTC. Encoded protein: CAISDGAHEQYF.

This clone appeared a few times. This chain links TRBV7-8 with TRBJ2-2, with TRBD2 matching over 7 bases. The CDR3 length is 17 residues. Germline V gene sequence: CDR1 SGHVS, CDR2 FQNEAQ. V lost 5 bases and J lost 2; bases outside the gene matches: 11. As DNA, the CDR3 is TGTGCCAGCAGCCAACCCCGGGACTACCTAAACACCGGGGAGCTGTTTTTT. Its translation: CASSQPRDYLNTGELFF.

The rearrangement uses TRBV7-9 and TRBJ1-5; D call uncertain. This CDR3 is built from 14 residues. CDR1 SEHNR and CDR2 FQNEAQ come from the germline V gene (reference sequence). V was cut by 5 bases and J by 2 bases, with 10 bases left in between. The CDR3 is CASSRSSGNQPQHF. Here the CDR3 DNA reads TGTGCCAGCAGCCGATCAAGCGGCAATCAGCCCCAGCATTTT. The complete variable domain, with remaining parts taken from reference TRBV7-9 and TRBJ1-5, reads DTGVSQNPRHKITKRGQNVTFRCDPISEHNRLYWYRQTLGQGPEFLTYFQNEAQLEKSRLLSDRFSAERPKGSFSTLEIQRTEQGDSAMYLCASSRSSGNQPQHFGDGTRLSIL.

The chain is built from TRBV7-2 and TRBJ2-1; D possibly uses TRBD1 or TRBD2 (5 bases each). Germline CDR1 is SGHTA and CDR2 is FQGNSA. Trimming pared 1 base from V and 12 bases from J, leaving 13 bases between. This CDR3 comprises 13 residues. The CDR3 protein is CASSLGGTPGQFF. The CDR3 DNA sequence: TGTGCCAGCAGCTTAGGGGGGACCCCGGGGCAGTTCTTC.

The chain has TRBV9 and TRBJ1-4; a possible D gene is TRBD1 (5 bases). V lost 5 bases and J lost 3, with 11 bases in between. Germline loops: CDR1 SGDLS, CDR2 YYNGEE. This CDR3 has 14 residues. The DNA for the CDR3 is TGTGCCAGCAGTCCGTGGGGGGCTAATGAAAAACTGTTTTTT. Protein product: CASSPWGANEKLFF.

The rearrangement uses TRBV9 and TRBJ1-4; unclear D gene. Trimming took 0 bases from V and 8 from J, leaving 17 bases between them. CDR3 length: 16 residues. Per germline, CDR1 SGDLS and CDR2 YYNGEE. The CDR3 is CASSVAGGNLNEKLFF. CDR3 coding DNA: TGTGCCAGCAGCGTAGCAGGCGGGAATCTGAACGAAAAACTGTTTTTT.

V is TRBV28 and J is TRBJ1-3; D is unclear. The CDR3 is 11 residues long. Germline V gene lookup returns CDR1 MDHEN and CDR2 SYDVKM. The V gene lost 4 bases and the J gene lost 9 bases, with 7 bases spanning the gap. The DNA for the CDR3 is TGTGCCAGCAGTTACGGAGGCACCATATATTTT. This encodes CASSYGGTIYF.

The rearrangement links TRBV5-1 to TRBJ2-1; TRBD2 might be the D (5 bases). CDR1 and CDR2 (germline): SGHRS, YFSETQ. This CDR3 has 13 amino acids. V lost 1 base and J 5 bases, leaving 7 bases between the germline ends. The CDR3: CASSLRGNNEQFF. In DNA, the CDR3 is TGCGCCAGCAGCTTGCGGGGTAACAATGAGCAGTTCTTC.

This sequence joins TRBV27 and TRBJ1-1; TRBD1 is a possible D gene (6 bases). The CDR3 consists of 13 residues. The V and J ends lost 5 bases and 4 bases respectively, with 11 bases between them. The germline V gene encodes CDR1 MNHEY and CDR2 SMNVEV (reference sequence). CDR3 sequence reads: CASSRTGLTEAFF. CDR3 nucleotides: TGTGCCAGCAGTCGCACAGGGCTCACTGAAGCTTTCTTT.

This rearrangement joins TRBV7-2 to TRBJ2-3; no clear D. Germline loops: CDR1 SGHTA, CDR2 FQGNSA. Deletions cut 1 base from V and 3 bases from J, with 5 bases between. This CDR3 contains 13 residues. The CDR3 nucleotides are TGTGCCAGCAGCTTAGAAGTGACAGATACGCAGTATTTT. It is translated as CASSLEVTDTQYF. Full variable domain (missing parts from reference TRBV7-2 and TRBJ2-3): GAGVSQSPSNKVTEKGKDVELRCDPISGHTALYWYRQSLGQGLEFLIYFQGNSAPDKSGLPSDRFSAERTGGSVSTLTIQRTQQEDSAVYLCASSLEVTDTQYFGPGTRLTVL.

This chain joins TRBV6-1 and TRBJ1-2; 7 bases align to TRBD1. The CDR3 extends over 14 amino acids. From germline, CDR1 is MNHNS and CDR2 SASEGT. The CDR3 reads CSTDRESANYGYTF. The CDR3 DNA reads TGTTCGACCGACAGGGAGAGTGCGAACTATGGCTACACCTTC.

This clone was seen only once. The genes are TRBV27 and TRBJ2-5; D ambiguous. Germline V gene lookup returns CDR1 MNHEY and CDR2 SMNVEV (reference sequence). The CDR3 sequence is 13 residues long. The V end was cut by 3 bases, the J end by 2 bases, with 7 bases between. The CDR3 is CASSFRRQETQYF. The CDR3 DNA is TGTGCCAGCAGTTTTCGGAGACAAGAGACCCAGTACTTC.

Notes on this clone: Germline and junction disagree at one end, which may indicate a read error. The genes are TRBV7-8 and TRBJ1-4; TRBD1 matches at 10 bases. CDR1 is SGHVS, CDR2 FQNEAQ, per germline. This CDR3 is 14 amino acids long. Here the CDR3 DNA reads TGTGCCAGCAGCTCCGGGACAGGGGCTCTTCGCCGGACATTT. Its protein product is CASSSGTGALRRTF.

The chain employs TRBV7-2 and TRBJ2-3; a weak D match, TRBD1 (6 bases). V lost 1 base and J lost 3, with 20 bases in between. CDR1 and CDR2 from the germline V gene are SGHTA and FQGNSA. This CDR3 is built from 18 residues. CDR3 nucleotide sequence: TGTGCCAGCAGCTTAGATCACAGGGTTGGTATAAGGACAGATACGCAGTATTTT. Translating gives CASSLDHRVGIRTDTQYF.

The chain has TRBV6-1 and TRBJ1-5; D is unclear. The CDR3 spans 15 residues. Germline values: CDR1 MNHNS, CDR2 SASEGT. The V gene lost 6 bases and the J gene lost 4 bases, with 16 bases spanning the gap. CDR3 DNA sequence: TGTGCCAGCAGAGGGCCCCCTGGGATGAATCAGCCCCAGCATTTT. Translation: CASRGPPGMNQPQHF.

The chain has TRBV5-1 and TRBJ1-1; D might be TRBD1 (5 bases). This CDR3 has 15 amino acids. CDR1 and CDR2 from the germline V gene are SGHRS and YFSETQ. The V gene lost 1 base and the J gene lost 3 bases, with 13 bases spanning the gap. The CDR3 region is CASSLYQGKDTEAFF. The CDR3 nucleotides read TGCGCCAGCAGCTTGTACCAGGGTAAGGACACTGAAGCTTTCTTT.